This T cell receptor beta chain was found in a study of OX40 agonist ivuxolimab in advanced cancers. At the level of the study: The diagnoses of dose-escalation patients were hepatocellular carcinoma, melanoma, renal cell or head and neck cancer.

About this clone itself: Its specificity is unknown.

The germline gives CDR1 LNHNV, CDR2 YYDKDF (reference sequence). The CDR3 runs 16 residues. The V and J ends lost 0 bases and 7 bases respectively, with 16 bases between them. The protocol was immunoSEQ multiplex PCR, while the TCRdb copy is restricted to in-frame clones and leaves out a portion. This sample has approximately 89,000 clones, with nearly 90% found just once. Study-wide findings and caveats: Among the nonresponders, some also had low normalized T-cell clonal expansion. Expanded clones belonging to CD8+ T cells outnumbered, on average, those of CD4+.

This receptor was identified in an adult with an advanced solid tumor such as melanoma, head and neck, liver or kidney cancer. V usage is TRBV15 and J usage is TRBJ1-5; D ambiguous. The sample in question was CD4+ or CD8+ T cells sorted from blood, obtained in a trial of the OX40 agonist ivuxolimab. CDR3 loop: CATSRDPPRTGQPQHF. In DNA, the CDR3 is TGTGCCACCAGCAGAGACCCTCCACGCACGGGGCAGCCCCAGCATTTT.